These 4 T cell receptor beta chains share one sample of origin, sequenced in a study of blood T cells in healthy people across ages. Primers used in a second PCR of about 7 to 11 cycles were a sample-barcoded 5' primer and a J-beta primer mix. TCRdb reanalysed the 5' RACE reads using MiXCR and keeps one entry per CDR3 protein. Of approximately 810,000 distinct CDR3 sequences listed, less than 35% are singletons. Specimen: blood. Source of these receptors: a woman at least 80 years old in good health.

About this clonotype: Since a much larger clone is just one base distant, this may be a read error. The V and J genes are TRBV20-1 and TRBJ1-5; a possible D gene is TRBD1 (5 bases). There are 15 residues in the CDR3. CDR1 DFQATT and CDR2 SNEGSKA come from the germline V gene (reference sequence). The CDR3 loop is CGAREGSVSNQPQHF. The CDR3 DNA follows: TGCGGTGCTAGAGAGGGGTCAGTTAGCAATCAGCCCCAGCATTTT.

This clonotype was picked up a small number of times. The junction does not match germline at one end; this may be a read error. The V and J genes are TRBV6-2 or TRBV6-3 and TRBJ2-5, with no clear D. Per the germline V gene, CDR1 is MNHEY and CDR2 is SVGEGT. There are 14 residues in the CDR3. CDR3: CASRYSTRKETQYF. The CDR3 bases are TGTGCCAGCAGGTACTCGACCAGAAAAGAGACCCAGTACTTC.

This clonotype appeared a few times. V usage is TRBV11-2 and J usage is TRBJ2-1; 7 bases agree with TRBD2. CDR1 and CDR2 (germline): SGHAT, FQNNGV. The J segment lost 6 bases and the V segment lost 1 base, leaving 3 bases of the junction unmatched. The CDR3 extends over 14 amino acids. The CDR3 nucleotides read TGTGCCAGCAGCTTAGCTAGCGGTCTCAATGAGCAGTTCTTC. Translation gives CASSLASGLNEQFF.

This clonotype was picked up a small number of times. This could be a read error, since a much larger clone is one nucleotide away. The rearrangement joins TRBV7-2 to TRBJ2-5; no reliable D call. CDR3 size: 13 residues. Germline V CDR1 and CDR2: SGHTA, FQGNSA. V lost 1 base and J lost 11, with 14 bases in between. The CDR3 DNA reads as TGTGCCAGCAGCTTAGAACTGTACAATGAGCAGTACTTC. Protein product: CASSLELYNEQYF.